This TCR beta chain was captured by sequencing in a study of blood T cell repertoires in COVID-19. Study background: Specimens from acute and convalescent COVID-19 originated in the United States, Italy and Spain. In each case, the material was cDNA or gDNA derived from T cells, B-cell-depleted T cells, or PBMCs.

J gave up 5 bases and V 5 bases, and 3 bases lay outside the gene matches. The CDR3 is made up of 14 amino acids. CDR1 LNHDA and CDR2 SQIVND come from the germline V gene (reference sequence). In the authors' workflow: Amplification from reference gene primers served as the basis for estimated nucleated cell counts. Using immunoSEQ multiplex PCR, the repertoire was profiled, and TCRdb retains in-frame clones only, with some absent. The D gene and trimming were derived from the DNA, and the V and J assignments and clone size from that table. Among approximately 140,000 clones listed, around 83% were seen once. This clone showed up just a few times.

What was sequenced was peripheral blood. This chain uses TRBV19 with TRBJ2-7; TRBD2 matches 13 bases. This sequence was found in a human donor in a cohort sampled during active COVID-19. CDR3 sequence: CASSVGLAGDEQYF. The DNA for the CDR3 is TGTGCCAGTAGTGTTGGACTAGCGGGAGACGAGCAGTACTTC.